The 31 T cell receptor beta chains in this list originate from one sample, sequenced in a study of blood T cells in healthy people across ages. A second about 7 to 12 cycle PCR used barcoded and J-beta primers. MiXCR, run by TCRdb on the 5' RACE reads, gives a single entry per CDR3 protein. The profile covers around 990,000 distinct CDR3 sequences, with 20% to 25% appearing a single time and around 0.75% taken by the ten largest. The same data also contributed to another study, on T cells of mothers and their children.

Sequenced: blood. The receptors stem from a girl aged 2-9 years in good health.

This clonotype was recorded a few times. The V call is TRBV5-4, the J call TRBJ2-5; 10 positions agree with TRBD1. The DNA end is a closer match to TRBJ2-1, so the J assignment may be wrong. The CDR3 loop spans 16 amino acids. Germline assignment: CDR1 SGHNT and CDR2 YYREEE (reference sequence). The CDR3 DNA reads TGTGCCAGCAGCATTACGGGACAGGGGTGGGACAATGAGCAGTTCTTC. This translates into CASSITGQGWDNEQFF.

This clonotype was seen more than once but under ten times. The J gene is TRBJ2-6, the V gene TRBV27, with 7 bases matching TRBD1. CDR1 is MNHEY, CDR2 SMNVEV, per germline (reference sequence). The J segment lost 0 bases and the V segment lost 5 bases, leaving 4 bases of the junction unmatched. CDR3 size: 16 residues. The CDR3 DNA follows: TGTGCCAGCAGTCCTTGGGACAGCTCTGGGGCCAACGTCCTGACTTTC. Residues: CASSPWDSSGANVLTF. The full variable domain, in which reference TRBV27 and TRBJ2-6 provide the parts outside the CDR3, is EAQVTQNPRYLITVTGKKLTVTCSQNMNHEYMSWYRQDPGLGLRQIYYSMNVEVTDKGDVPEGYKVSRKEKRNFPLILESPSPNQTSLYFCASSPWDSSGANVLTFGAGSRLTVL.

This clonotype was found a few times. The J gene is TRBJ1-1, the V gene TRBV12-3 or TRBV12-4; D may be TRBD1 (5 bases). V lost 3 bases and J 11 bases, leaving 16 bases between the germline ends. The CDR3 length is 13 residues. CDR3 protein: CASSFNEGSLAFF. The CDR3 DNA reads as TGTGCCAGCAGTTTCAATGAGGGGTCCCTGGCTTTCTTT.

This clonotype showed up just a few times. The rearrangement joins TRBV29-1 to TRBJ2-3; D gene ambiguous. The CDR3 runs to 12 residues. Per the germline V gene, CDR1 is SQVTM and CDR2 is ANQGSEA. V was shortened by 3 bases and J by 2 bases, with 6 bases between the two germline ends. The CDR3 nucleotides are TGCAGCGTTGATAAATCCACAGATACGCAGTATTTT. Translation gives CSVDKSTDTQYF.

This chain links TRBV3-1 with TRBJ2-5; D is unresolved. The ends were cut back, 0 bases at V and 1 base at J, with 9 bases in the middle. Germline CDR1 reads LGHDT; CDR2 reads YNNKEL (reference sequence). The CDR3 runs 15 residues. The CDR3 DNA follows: TGTGCCAGCAGCCAAGATTTACACCTCCAAGAGACCCAGTACTTC. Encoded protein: CASSQDLHLQETQYF.

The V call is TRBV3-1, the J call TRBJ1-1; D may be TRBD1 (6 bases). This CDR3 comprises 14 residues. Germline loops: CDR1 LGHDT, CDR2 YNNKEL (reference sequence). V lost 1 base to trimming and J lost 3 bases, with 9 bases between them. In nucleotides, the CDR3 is TGTGCCAGCAGCCAAGTAAACAGGGACACTGAAGCTTTCTTT. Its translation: CASSQVNRDTEAFF.

This CDR3 is CSVDTSYEQYF. CDR3 sequence (DNA): TGCAGCGTAGACACCTCCTACGAGCAGTACTTC. This chain joins TRBV29-1 and TRBJ2-7; D call uncertain. Germline CDR1 SQVTM, CDR2 ANQGSEA. Trimming removed 6 bases from V and 0 bases from J, with 6 bases in between. This CDR3 contains 11 residues.

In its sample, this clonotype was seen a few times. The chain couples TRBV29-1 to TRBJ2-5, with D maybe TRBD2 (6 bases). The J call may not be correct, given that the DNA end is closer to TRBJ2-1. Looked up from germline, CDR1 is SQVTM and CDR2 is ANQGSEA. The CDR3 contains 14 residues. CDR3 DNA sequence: TGCAGCGTTGAGCCCGCGGAGGGCTGGGATGAGCAGTTCTTC. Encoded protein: CSVEPAEGWDEQFF.

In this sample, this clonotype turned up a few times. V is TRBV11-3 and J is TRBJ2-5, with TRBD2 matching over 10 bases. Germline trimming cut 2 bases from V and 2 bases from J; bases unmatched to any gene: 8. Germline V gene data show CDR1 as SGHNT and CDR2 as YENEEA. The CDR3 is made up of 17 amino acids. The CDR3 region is CASSLYSSGGEQETQYF. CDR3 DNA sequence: TGTGCCAGCAGCTTATATTCTAGCGGGGGTGAACAAGAGACCCAGTACTTC.

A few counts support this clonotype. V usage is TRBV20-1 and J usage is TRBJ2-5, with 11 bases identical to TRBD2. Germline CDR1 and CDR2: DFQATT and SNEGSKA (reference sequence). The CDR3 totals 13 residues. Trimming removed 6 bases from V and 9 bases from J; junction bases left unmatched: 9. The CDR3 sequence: CSARLAGFGSQYF. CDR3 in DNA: TGCAGTGCGAGACTAGCGGGATTTGGGTCCCAGTACTTC.

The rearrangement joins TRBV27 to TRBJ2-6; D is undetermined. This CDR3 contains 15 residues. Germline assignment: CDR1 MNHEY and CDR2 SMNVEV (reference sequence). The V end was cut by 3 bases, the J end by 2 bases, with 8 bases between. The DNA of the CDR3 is TGTGCCAGCAGTTTTATGTGGGCTGGGGCCAACGTCCTGACTTTC. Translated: CASSFMWAGANVLTF. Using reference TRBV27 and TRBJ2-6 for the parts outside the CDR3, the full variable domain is EAQVTQNPRYLITVTGKKLTVTCSQNMNHEYMSWYRQDPGLGLRQIYYSMNVEVTDKGDVPEGYKVSRKEKRNFPLILESPSPNQTSLYFCASSFMWAGANVLTFGAGSRLTVL.

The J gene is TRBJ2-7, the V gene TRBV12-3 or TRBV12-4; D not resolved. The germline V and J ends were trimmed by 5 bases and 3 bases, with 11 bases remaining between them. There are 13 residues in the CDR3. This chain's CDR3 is CASSASRYYEQYF. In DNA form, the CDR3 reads TGTGCCAGCAGTGCCTCGAGGTACTACGAGCAGTACTTC.

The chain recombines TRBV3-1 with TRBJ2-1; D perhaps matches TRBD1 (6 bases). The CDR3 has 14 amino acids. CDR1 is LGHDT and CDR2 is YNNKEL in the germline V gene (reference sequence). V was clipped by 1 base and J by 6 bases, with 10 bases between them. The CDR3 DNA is TGTGCCAGCAGCCAAGTAACAGGGACCAATGAGCAGTTCTTC. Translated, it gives CASSQVTGTNEQFF.

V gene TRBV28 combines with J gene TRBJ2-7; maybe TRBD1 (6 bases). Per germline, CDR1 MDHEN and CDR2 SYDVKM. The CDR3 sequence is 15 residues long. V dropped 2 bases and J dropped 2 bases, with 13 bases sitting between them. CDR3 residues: CASSLGSRGTYEQYF. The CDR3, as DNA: TGTGCCAGCAGTTTAGGTAGCAGGGGAACCTACGAGCAGTACTTC.

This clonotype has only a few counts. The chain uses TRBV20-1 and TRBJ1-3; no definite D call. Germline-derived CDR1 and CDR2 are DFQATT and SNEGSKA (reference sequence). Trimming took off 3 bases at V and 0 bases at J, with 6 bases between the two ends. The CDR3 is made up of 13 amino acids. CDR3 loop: CSASISSGNTIYF. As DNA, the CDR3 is TGCAGTGCTAGTATAAGCTCTGGAAACACCATATATTTT.

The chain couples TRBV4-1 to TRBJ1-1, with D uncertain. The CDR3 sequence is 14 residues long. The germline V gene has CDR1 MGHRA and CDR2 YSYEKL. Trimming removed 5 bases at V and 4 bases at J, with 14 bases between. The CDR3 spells CASSTTMITTEAFF. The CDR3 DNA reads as TGCGCCAGCAGCACGACAATGATAACCACTGAAGCTTTCTTT.

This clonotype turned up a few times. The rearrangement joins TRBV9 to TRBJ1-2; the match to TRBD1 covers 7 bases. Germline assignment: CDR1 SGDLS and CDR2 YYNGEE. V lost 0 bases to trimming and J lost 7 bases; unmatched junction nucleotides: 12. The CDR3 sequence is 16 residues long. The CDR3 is CASSVGGGLTSRGYTF. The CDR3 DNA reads TGTGCCAGCAGCGTAGGAGGGGGCCTTACCTCTCGTGGCTACACCTTC.

In DNA form, the CDR3 reads TGCAGCGTTGAACCCGAGGGGCTTGAGCAGTTCTTC. This gives the protein CSVEPEGLEQFF. The rearrangement links TRBV29-1 to TRBJ2-5; tentatively, D is TRBD1 or TRBD2 (5 bases each). The assigned J gene may be wrong: the sequence end matches TRBJ2-1 better. This CDR3 is 12 amino acids long. Germline V CDR1 and CDR2: SQVTM, ANQGSEA.

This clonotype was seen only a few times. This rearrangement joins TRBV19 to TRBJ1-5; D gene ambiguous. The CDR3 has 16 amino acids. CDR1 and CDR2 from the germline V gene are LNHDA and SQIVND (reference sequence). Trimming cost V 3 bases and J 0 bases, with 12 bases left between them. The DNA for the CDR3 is TGTGCCAGTAGTATCTCTGGACGGTATAGCAATCAGCCCCAGCATTTT. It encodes CASSISGRYSNQPQHF. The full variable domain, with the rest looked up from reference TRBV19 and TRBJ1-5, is DGGITQSPKYLFRKEGQNVTLSCEQNLNHDAMYWYRQDPGQGLRLIYYSQIVNDFQKGDIAEGYSVSREKKESFPLTVTSAQKNPTAFYLCASSISGRYSNQPQHFGDGTRLSIL.

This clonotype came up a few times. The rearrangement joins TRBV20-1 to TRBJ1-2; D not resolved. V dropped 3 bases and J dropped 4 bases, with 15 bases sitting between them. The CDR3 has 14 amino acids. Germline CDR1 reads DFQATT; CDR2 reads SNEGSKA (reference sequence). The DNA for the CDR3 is TGCAGTGCTAGCGAAGAAGGGATGGGCTATGGCTACACCTTC. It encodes CSASEEGMGYGYTF.

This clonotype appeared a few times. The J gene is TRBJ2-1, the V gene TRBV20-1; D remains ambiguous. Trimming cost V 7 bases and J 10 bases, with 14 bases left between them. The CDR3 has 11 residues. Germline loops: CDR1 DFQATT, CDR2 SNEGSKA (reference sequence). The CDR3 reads CSGTLREEQFF. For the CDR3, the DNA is TGCAGTGGGACCCTTCGAGAGGAGCAGTTCTTC.

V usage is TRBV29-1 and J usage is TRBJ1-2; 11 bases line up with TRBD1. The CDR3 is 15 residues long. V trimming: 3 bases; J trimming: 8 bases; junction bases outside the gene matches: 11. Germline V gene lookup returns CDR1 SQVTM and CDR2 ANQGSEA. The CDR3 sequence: CSVEPGTGGTRGYTF. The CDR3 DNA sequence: TGCAGCGTTGAGCCAGGGACAGGGGGAACCCGCGGCTACACCTTC. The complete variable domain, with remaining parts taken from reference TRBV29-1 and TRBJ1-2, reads SAVISQKPSRDICQRGTSLTIQCQVDSQVTMMFWYRQQPGQSLTLIATANQGSEATYESGFVIDKFPISRPNLTFSTLTVSNMSPEDSSIYLCSVEPGTGGTRGYTFGSGTRLTVV.

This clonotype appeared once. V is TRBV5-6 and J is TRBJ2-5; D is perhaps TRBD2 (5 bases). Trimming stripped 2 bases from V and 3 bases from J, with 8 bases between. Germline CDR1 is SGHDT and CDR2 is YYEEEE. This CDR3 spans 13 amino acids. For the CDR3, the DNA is TGTGCCAGCAGCTTTAGTAGCGAAGAGACCCAGTACTTC. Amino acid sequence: CASSFSSEETQYF.

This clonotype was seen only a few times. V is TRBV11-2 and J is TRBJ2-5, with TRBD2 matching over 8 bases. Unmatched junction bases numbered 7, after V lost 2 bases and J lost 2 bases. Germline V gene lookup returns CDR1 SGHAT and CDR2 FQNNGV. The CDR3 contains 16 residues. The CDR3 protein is CASSLWGGGPQETQYF. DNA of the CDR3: TGTGCCAGCAGCTTATGGGGCGGGGGGCCTCAAGAGACCCAGTACTTC.

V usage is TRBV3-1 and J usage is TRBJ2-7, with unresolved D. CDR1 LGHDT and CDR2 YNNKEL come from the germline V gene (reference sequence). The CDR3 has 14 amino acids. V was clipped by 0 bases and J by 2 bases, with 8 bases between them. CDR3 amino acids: CASSQDPLAYEQYF. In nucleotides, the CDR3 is TGTGCCAGCAGCCAAGATCCTCTCGCCTACGAGCAGTACTTC.

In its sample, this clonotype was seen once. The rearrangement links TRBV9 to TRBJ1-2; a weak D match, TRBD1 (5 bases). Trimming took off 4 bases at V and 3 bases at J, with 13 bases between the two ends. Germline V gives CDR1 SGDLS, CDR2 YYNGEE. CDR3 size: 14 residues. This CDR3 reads CASSPGGTDYGYTF. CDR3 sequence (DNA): TGTGCCAGCAGCCCTGGGGGGACGGACTATGGCTACACCTTC.

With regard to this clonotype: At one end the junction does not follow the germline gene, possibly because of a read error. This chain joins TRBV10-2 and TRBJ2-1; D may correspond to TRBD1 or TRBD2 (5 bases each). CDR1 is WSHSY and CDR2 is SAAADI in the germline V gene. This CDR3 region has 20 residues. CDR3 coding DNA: TGCGCCAGCAGTGAGTTGGGGGACCCCCTGATTCGTAGCTCCTACAATGAGCAGCTCTTC. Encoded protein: CASSELGDPLIRSSYNEQLF.

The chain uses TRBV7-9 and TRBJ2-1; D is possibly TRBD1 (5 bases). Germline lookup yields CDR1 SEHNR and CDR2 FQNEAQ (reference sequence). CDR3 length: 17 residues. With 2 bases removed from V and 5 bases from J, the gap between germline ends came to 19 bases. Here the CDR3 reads CASSLIFGVWGDNEQFF. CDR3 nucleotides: TGTGCCAGCAGCTTAATTTTTGGTGTATGGGGCGACAATGAGCAGTTCTTC. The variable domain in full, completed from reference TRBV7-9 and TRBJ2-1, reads DTGVSQNPRHKITKRGQNVTFRCDPISEHNRLYWYRQTLGQGPEFLTYFQNEAQLEKSRLLSDRFSAERPKGSFSTLEIQRTEQGDSAMYLCASSLIFGVWGDNEQFFGPGTRLTVL.

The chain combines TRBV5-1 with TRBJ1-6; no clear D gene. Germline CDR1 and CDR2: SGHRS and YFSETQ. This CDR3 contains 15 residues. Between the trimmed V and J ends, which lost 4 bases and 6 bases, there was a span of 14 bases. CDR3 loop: CASSLLGGFNSPLHF. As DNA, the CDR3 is TGCGCCAGCAGCCTCCTGGGCGGGTTTAATTCACCCCTCCACTTT.

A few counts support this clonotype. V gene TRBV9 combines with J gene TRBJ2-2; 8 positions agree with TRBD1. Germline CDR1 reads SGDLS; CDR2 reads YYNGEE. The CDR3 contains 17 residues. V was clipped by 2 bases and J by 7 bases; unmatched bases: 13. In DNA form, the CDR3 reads TGTGCCAGCAGCGTCGAGGGGTCAGGGGGCGATATCGGGGAGCTGTTTTTT. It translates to CASSVEGSGGDIGELFF.

DNA for the CDR3: TGTGCCAGCAGCCGAACAGGGGTCAATCAGCCCCAGCATTTT. Translated, it gives CASSRTGVNQPQHF. V is TRBV12-3 or TRBV12-4 and J is TRBJ1-5; TRBD1 agrees at 7 bases. Losses at the gene ends were 6 bases for V and 3 bases for J; bases not matched to a gene: 5. There are 14 residues in the CDR3.